These T cell receptor beta chains were read from a single sample in a study of immune heterogeneity within non-small cell lung tumors. TCRdb passed the multiplex PCR reads through MiXCR, listing each CDR3 protein once. The sample records 2,800 or so distinct CDR3 sequences, 45% being singletons. The specimen was lung tumor tissue. The receptors originated from a woman between 55 and 75 years old with non-small cell lung cancer. Each CDR3 is given with its conserved first and last residue. The D gene is left open where the match is weak. The listing skips clone size in some rows; elsewhere it reads once, few, many or a size class.

.	TRBV27	.	TRBJ1-3	CASSPSRASGNTIYF	TGTGCCAGCAGTCCTTCCCGAGCGTCTGGAAACACCATATATTTT
.	TRBV24-1	.	TRBJ2-3	CATGGTSRTDTQYF	TGTGCCACCGGGGGGACTTCACGCACAGATACGCAGTATTTT
.	TRBV19	.	TRBJ2-5	CASSIQKGKETQYF	TGTGCCAGTAGTATTCAGAAGGGTAAAGAGACCCAGTACTTC
.	TRBV12-3/TRBV12-4	.	TRBJ1-5	CASTLGGPNQPQHF	TGTGCCAGCACCCTTGGGGGCCCTAATCAGCCCCAGCATTTT
.	TRBV27	TRBD1	TRBJ2-7	CASMISIGTGYEQYF	TGTGCCAGCATGATCTCCATCGGGACAGGGTACGAGCAGTACTTC
once	TRBV10-2	.	TRBJ2-7	CASSHSQGAVTAVEQYF	TGCGCCAGCAGTCACTCCCAAGGGGCGGTCACGGCGGTCGAGCAGTACTTC
.	TRBV9	TRBD1	TRBJ2-7	CASSGSGTAPYEQYF	TGTGCCAGCAGCGGTTCCGGGACAGCTCCCTACGAGCAGTACTTC
medium-sized	TRBV7-2	TRBD1	TRBJ2-1	CASSRGQDNEQFF	TGTGCCAGCAGCAGGGGGCAGGACAATGAGCAGTTCTTC
.	TRBV7-2	.	TRBJ1-2	CASSFGRDHRNYGYTF	TGTGCCAGCAGCTTTGGCAGGGACCACCGTAACTATGGCTACACCTTC
few	TRBV2	.	TRBJ1-4	CATATSRRDDEKLFF	TGTGCCACCGCGACTTCTAGACGCGATGATGAAAAACTGTTTTTT
.	TRBV7-9	.	TRBJ1-1	CASRKAGVNTEAFF	TGTGCCAGCAGGAAAGCAGGGGTAAACACTGAAGCTTTCTTT
few	TRBV6-1	.	TRBJ1-5	CASRPGNSNQPQHF	TGTGCCAGCCGCCCTGGAAATAGCAATCAGCCCCAGCATTTT
.	TRBV20-1	TRBD1	TRBJ2-1	CSADTGGSTYNEQFF	TGCAGTGCTGATACAGGGGGCAGTACCTACAATGAGCAGTTCTTC
once	TRBV2	.	TRBJ1-6	CASSPGTSFFHF	TGTGCCAGCAGTCCCGGGACTTCTTTTTTCCACTTT
.	TRBV4-2	.	TRBJ1-1	CASSQDPLSGGQPEAFF	TGTGCCAGCAGCCAAGACCCTCTTTCCGGGGGCCAACCTGAAGCTTTCTTT
.	TRBV7-2	.	TRBJ1-5	CASNDRGGNQPQHF	TGTGCCAGCAATGACAGAGGGGGAAATCAGCCCCAGCATTTT
.	TRBV5-1	TRBD1	TRBJ1-2	CASSPGTAFFNYGYTF	TGCGCCAGCAGCCCGGGGACAGCCTTCTTTAACTATGGCTACACCTTC
.	TRBV5-1	TRBD1	TRBJ1-6	CASSGTEDNSPLHF	TGCGCCAGCAGCGGGACAGAAGATAATTCACCCCTCCACTTT
.	TRBV18	TRBD2	TRBJ2-3	CASSLGTSGSSLGEQLF	TGTGCCAGCTCCCTTGGGACTAGCGGGAGTAGTCTTGGCGAGCAGTTATTC